These 28 T cell receptor beta chains were sequenced from one sample in a study of cytomegalovirus exposure and HLA in healthy donors. 60 Vbeta and 13 Jbeta primers were used in PCR. TCRdb's copy holds only in-frame clones and misses some; the assay was immunoSEQ multiplex PCR. The data show about 140,000 clones, 75% to 85% seen once. Sequenced: PBMCs. These receptors were collected from a male donor in good health and CMV-seronegative.

The chain combines TRBV6-5 with TRBJ2-1; D is perhaps TRBD2 (6 bases). The V gene's germline CDR1 is MNHEY and CDR2 SVGAGI. Trimming took off 6 bases at V and 4 bases at J, with 13 bases between the two ends. The CDR3 consists of 14 residues. In DNA, the CDR3 is TGTGCCAGCAGACCACTGGACTATTACAATGAGCAGTTCTTC. Residues: CASRPLDYYNEQFF.

V and J are TRBV14 and TRBJ2-7; maybe TRBD1 (6 bases). The CDR3 runs to 15 residues. Germline V gene sequence: CDR1 SGHDN, CDR2 FVKESK. The ends were cut back, 1 base at V and 0 bases at J, with 10 bases in the middle. The CDR3 coding sequence is TGTGCCAGCAGCCAAGGCAGGGGTTCCTCCTACGAGCAGTACTTC. It encodes CASSQGRGSSYEQYF.

DNA of the CDR3: TGTGCCAGCAGTTCTTGGGGACAGGGGGACAACGAGCAGTACTTC. This sequence encodes CASSSWGQGDNEQYF. The genes are TRBV6-5 and TRBJ2-7; 11 bases match TRBD1. Germline trimming cut 4 bases from V and 5 bases from J; bases unmatched to any gene: 7. The CDR3 spans 15 residues. Germline-derived CDR1 and CDR2 are MNHEY and SVGAGI.

This sequence joins TRBV2 and TRBJ2-3, with 7 bases aligning to TRBD1. This CDR3 comprises 17 residues. The junction had 13 bases not matched to a gene; V was cut back by 6 bases and J by 1 base. Germline V CDR1 and CDR2: SNHLY, FYNNEI. CDR3 nucleotide sequence: TGTGCCAGCAGGGTGGGTTCCAGGACAGGTGGCACAGATACGCAGTATTTT. Protein: CASRVGSRTGGTDTQYF.

The chain carries TRBV27 and TRBJ1-5; TRBD1 matches at 9 bases. Germline V lookup: CDR1 MNHEY, CDR2 SMNVEV (reference sequence). This CDR3 contains 15 residues. J gave up 2 bases and V 6 bases, and 5 bases lay outside the gene matches. The CDR3 region has the DNA TGTGCCAGCAGCCCGGGACAGGGTGGCAATCAGCCCCAGCATTTT. Residues: CASSPGQGGNQPQHF.

The chain uses TRBV6-5 and TRBJ1-5, with 8 bases aligning to TRBD1. The CDR3 totals 15 residues. Germline-derived CDR1 and CDR2 are MNHEY and SVGAGI. V shed 5 bases, J shed 2 bases, and the junction held 5 bases outside the gene matches. The DNA of the CDR3 is TGTGCCAGCAGTCCACAGGGGGAAGGCAATCAGCCCCAGCATTTT. Protein sequence: CASSPQGEGNQPQHF.

V is TRBV18 and J is TRBJ2-7; TRBD1 agrees at 10 bases. Trimming took 5 bases from V and 5 from J; bases not matched to a gene: 9. The germline CDR1 and CDR2 sequences are KGHSH and LQKENI. The CDR3 length is 15 residues. CDR3 bases: TGTGCCAGCTCAGTCCGGGACAGGGGAGATAACGAGCAGTACTTC. It codes for CASSVRDRGDNEQYF.

This chain connects TRBV30 to TRBJ1-6, with D possibly matching TRBD1 (6 bases). CDR3 length: 15 amino acids. The germline V and J ends were trimmed by 0 bases and 10 bases, with 16 bases remaining between them. Germline loops: CDR1 GTSNPN, CDR2 SVGIG (reference sequence). CDR3 residues: CAWSVLGRGRSPLHF. The CDR3 DNA reads TGTGCCTGGAGTGTACTTGGCAGGGGACGATCACCCCTCCACTTT.

This chain links TRBV5-1 with TRBJ1-1, with D uncertain. Trimming cost V 4 bases and J 1 base, with 14 bases left between them. CDR3 size: 15 residues. CDR1 SGHRS and CDR2 YFSETQ come from the germline V gene. This chain's CDR3 is CASSPWVRGNTEAFF. The CDR3 coding sequence is TGCGCCAGCAGCCCATGGGTACGGGGGAACACTGAAGCTTTCTTT.

This clone has just one count. The CDR3: CASSPPRSLGGELFF. The CDR3 coding sequence is TGTGCCAGCTCACCTCCCCGGTCACTAGGAGGGGAGCTGTTTTTT. V and J are TRBV18 and TRBJ2-2, with D possibly matching TRBD2 (5 bases). In germline, CDR1 is KGHSH, CDR2 LQKENI. The CDR3 totals 15 residues. The germline V and J ends were trimmed by 3 bases and 8 bases, with 16 bases remaining between them.

The rearrangement links TRBV6-1 to TRBJ1-5, with D perhaps TRBD1 (5 bases). Germline V gene sequence: CDR1 MNHNS, CDR2 SASEGT. This CDR3 is built from 13 residues. The V end was cut by 5 bases, the J end by 6 bases, with 11 bases between. CDR3 region: CASSSGSVQPQHF. The CDR3 nucleotides read TGTGCCAGCAGTTCAGGGTCGGTTCAGCCCCAGCATTTT.

A single count supports this clone. Mismatch with germline at one junction end may stem from a read error. The chain combines TRBV19 with TRBJ2-7, with D perhaps matching TRBD1 (5 bases). Germline lookup yields CDR1 LNHDA and CDR2 SQIVND (reference sequence). This CDR3 is built from 13 residues. CDR3 in DNA: TGTGCCAGTAGTATGTCGGACACCGGCAGAATCCTCTTC. This encodes CASSMSDTGRILF.

The chain employs TRBV19 and TRBJ2-5; 10 bases match TRBD2. The CDR3 length is 15 residues. J was trimmed by 5 bases and V by 3 bases; bases with no gene match: 6. CDR1 is LNHDA and CDR2 is SQIVND in the germline V gene (reference sequence). The CDR3 loop is CASSIGAGGMETQYF. The CDR3 nucleotides are TGTGCCAGTAGTATCGGAGCGGGGGGGATGGAGACCCAGTACTTC.

The chain uses TRBV7-8 and TRBJ2-5, with a weak D call TRBD2 (7 bases). Germline CDR1 is SGHVS and CDR2 is FQNEAQ. Trimming pared 5 bases from V and 4 bases from J, leaving 11 bases between. The CDR3 consists of 13 residues. The CDR3 region has the DNA TGTGCCAGCAGCCCGAGGGGGGGAGAGACCCAGTACTTC. This translates into CASSPRGGETQYF. The full variable domain, rest sourced from reference TRBV7-8 and TRBJ2-5, is GAGVSQSPRYKVAKRGQDVALRCDPISGHVSLFWYQQALGQGPEFLTYFQNEAQLDKSGLPSDRFFAERPEGSVSTLKIQRTQQEDSAVYLCASSPRGGETQYFGPGTRLLVL.

The CDR3 is CASSPRTGQDEQYF. The CDR3 region has the DNA TGTGCCAGCAGCCCCCGGACAGGGCAAGACGAGCAGTACTTC. The genes are TRBV11-1 and TRBJ2-7, with 8 bases fitting TRBD1. The CDR3 covers 14 residues. With V trimmed by 5 bases and J by 5 bases, 8 bases remained unmatched. CDR1 and CDR2 from the germline V gene are SGHAT and FQDESV (reference sequence). Full variable domain (outside the CDR3, taken from reference TRBV11-1 and TRBJ2-7): EAEVAQSPRYKITEKSQAVAFWCDPISGHATLYWYRQILGQGPELLVQFQDESVVDDSQLPKDRFSAERLKGVDSTLKIQPAELGDSAMYLCASSPRTGQDEQYFGPGTRLTVT.

The count of this clone is one. At one end, the junction sequence differs from germline, possibly due to a read error. For the CDR3, the DNA is TGTTCCAGCAGGGGACAGGGGGACGGCTACACCTTC. This gives the protein CSSRGQGDGYTF. The chain has TRBV7-9 and TRBJ1-2; 11 bases align to TRBD1. Germline V gene lookup returns CDR1 SEHNR and CDR2 FQNEAQ (reference sequence). The CDR3 runs to 12 residues.

The V and J genes are TRBV12-5 and TRBJ1-2; TRBD1 aligns across 8 bases. The germline CDR1 and CDR2 sequences are LGHNT and FRNRAP. V lost 3 bases, J lost 7 bases, and 4 bases stayed unmatched. CDR3 length: 13 residues. CDR3 protein: CASGFLDRGGYTF. The CDR3 DNA reads TGTGCTAGTGGTTTTCTCGACAGGGGTGGCTACACCTTC.

The rearrangement links TRBV5-6 to TRBJ2-7, with a tentative D call TRBD2 (5 bases). CDR3 size: 13 residues. Deletions cut 2 bases from V and 5 bases from J, with 11 bases between. Germline CDR1 reads SGHDT; CDR2 reads YYEEEE. The CDR3 protein is CASSLRTRHEQYF. The CDR3 DNA reads as TGTGCCAGCAGCTTAAGGACTCGCCACGAGCAGTACTTC.

CDR3 in DNA: TGTGCCAGCAGCCTGGATGAGGTTAATGGCTACACCTTC. Amino acids: CASSLDEVNGYTF. The rearrangement joins TRBV14 to TRBJ1-2; D not resolved. The germline V gene encodes CDR1 SGHDN and CDR2 FVKESK. V lost 4 bases, J lost 6 bases, and 12 bases lay in between. The CDR3 is made up of 13 amino acids.

The chain links TRBV5-4 to TRBJ2-1, with unresolved D. Per the germline V gene, CDR1 is SGHNT and CDR2 is YYREEE (reference sequence). The CDR3 is 14 amino acids. V was shortened by 0 bases and J by 2 bases, with 6 bases between the two germline ends. The CDR3 sequence is CASSLGLAYNEQFF. The CDR3, as DNA: TGTGCCAGCAGCTTGGGGCTAGCCTACAATGAGCAGTTCTTC.

This chain uses TRBV27 with TRBJ2-1; 9 bases fit TRBD2. V gave up 1 base and J gave up 7 bases; unmatched junction bases: 8. CDR1 is MNHEY, CDR2 SMNVEV, per germline (reference sequence). The CDR3 length is 16 residues. The CDR3 protein is CASSLLASGGPNEQFF. The CDR3 nucleotides are TGTGCCAGCAGTTTATTGGCGAGCGGGGGGCCGAATGAGCAGTTCTTC.

The chain combines TRBV7-9 with TRBJ2-1; 13 positions agree with TRBD2. The V gene end was trimmed by 5 bases and the J gene end by 8 bases; junction bases not matched to a gene: 9. CDR1 is SEHNR and CDR2 is FQNEAQ in the germline V gene (reference sequence). The CDR3 has 16 residues. CDR3 coding DNA: TGTGCCAGCAGCCAAGTAACTAGCGGGGGGGAGGATGAGCAGTTCTTC. Translated, it gives CASSQVTSGGEDEQFF. The full variable domain, with the rest looked up from reference TRBV7-9 and TRBJ2-1, is DTGVSQNPRHKITKRGQNVTFRCDPISEHNRLYWYRQTLGQGPEFLTYFQNEAQLEKSRLLSDRFSAERPKGSFSTLEIQRTEQGDSAMYLCASSQVTSGGEDEQFFGPGTRLTVL.

This chain joins TRBV2 and TRBJ1-6, with a possible D match to TRBD1 (5 bases). CDR1 and CDR2 (germline): SNHLY, FYNNEI. Trimming shortened V by 6 bases and J by 3 bases, and 12 bases separated the two germline ends. The length of the CDR3 is 15 residues. The DNA of the CDR3 is TGTGCCAGCAGCCCTTCCAGGGTCTATAATTCACCCCTCCACTTT. This encodes CASSPSRVYNSPLHF. Drawing the rest from reference TRBV2 and TRBJ1-6, the complete variable domain is EPEVTQTPSHQVTQMGQEVILRCVPISNHLYFYWYRQILGQKVEFLVSFYNNEISEKSEIFDDQFSVERPDGSNFTLKIRSTKLEDSAMYFCASSPSRVYNSPLHFGNGTRLTVT.

The chain employs TRBV5-6 and TRBJ1-2; 9 bases are shared with TRBD1. Germline CDR1 reads SGHDT; CDR2 reads YYEEEE. The CDR3 covers 13 residues. The trim removed 4 bases at V and 7 bases at J, leaving 5 bases unmatched. The CDR3 region has the DNA TGTGCCAGCAGCCGGGACAGGGAGCGTGGCTACACCTTC. Its translation: CASSRDRERGYTF.

The V and J genes are TRBV19 and TRBJ2-7; weak D call: TRBD1 (5 bases). V gave up 4 bases and J gave up 2 bases, with 12 bases separating them. Germline assignment: CDR1 LNHDA and CDR2 SQIVND (reference sequence). The CDR3 consists of 14 residues. CDR3 sequence: CASSTRQFTYEQYF. In DNA form, the CDR3 reads TGTGCCAGTAGTACCCGACAGTTCACCTACGAGCAGTACTTC.

The V and J genes are TRBV5-1 and TRBJ1-3, with 10 bases aligning to TRBD1. There are 15 residues in the CDR3. V shed 4 bases and J 4 bases; nucleotides not matched to a gene: 5. Germline V gene lookup returns CDR1 SGHRS and CDR2 YFSETQ. Here the CDR3 DNA reads TGCGCCAGCAGCCTCGGGACAGGGGTCGGAAACACCATATATTTT. Translated, it gives CASSLGTGVGNTIYF.

This clone was seen many times. This sequence joins TRBV4-1 and TRBJ2-7; D ambiguous. Trimming shortened V by 2 bases and J by 2 bases, and 10 bases separated the two germline ends. The germline gives CDR1 MGHRA, CDR2 YSYEKL. CDR3 length: 14 amino acids. Here the CDR3 reads CASSQSTTAYEQYF. The DNA for the CDR3 is TGCGCCAGCAGCCAATCGACAACCGCCTACGAGCAGTACTTC.

The chain employs TRBV5-4 and TRBJ2-5; TRBD2 aligns across 7 bases. Trimming removed 4 bases from V and 5 bases from J; junction bases left unmatched: 5. Per germline, CDR1 SGHNT and CDR2 YYREEE (reference sequence). The CDR3 sequence is 13 residues long. CDR3 DNA: TGTGCCAGCAGCCGACTAGCAGGGGAGACCCAGTACTTC. Its protein is CASSRLAGETQYF. The full variable domain, with the rest looked up from reference TRBV5-4 and TRBJ2-5, is ETGVTQSPTHLIKTRGQQVTLRCSSQSGHNTVSWYQQALGQGPQFIFQYYREEENGRGNFPPRFSGLQFPNYSSELNVNALELDDSALYLCASSRLAGETQYFGPGTRLLVL.